These 27 T cell receptor beta chains were all obtained from the same sample, sequenced in a study of T cells of healthy individuals. TCRdb fed the 5' RACE reads into MiXCR, producing one record per CDR3 protein. The table has about 96,000 distinct CDR3 sequences, approximately 15% seen once. These receptors were taken from a human donor in good health.

The chain employs TRBV20-1 and TRBJ2-2, with D possibly TRBD2 on 6 matching bases. Germline CDR1 is DFQATT and CDR2 is SNEGSKA (reference sequence). Trimming removed 0 bases at V and 1 base at J, with 12 bases between. This CDR3 is built from 16 residues. CDR3: CSAREVLARNTGELFF. The CDR3 nucleotides read TGCAGTGCTAGAGAGGTTCTAGCGAGGAACACCGGGGAGCTGTTTTTT.

The CDR3 reads CSVDIMNTEAFF. The CDR3 DNA is TGCAGCGTGGACATAATGAACACTGAAGCTTTCTTT. The V and J genes are TRBV29-1 and TRBJ1-1; tentatively, D is TRBD1 (5 bases). Germline assignment: CDR1 SQVTM and CDR2 ANQGSEA. The CDR3 has 12 residues. Trimming took 6 bases from V and 0 from J, leaving 8 bases between them.

The table lists this clonotype with a few counts. This chain joins TRBV10-3 and TRBJ2-1; 7 bases are shared with TRBD2. Trimming cost V 3 bases and J 8 bases; bases outside gene matches: 10. This CDR3 has 15 residues. From germline, CDR1 is ENHRY and CDR2 SYGVKD. The CDR3 protein is CAISDPGTTLYEQFF. The CDR3 DNA reads TGTGCCATCAGTGATCCCGGGACTACCCTCTATGAGCAGTTCTTC.

About this clonotype itself: One base away lies a much larger clone, so this may be a sequencing read error. This sequence joins TRBV29-1 and TRBJ1-1; D perhaps matches TRBD1 (6 bases). Germline values: CDR1 SQVTM, CDR2 ANQGSEA. This CDR3 region has 12 residues. CDR3 region: CGVDTGFPEAFF. The CDR3 DNA reads as TGCGGCGTCGACACAGGGTTTCCTGAAGCTTTCTTT.

Only a few counts were recorded for this clonotype. This rearrangement joins TRBV5-1 to TRBJ2-1, with 9 nucleotides matching TRBD2. V shed 3 bases and J 6 bases; nucleotides not matched to a gene: 7. The CDR3 runs 15 residues. Germline V gene lookup returns CDR1 SGHRS and CDR2 YFSETQ. DNA of the CDR3: TGCGCCAGCAGCTCCTTAGCGGGAGCGAGCAATGAGCAGTTCTTC. Its translation: CASSSLAGASNEQFF.

This clonotype was recorded a few times. The CDR3 is CASSLGSRIYEQYF. DNA for the CDR3: TGTGCCAGCAGCTTAGGGTCACGAATCTACGAGCAGTACTTC. The chain joins TRBV11-2 to TRBJ2-7; D remains unclear. The germline V and J ends were trimmed by 1 base and 3 bases, with 10 bases remaining between them. The CDR3 extends over 14 amino acids. CDR1 is SGHAT and CDR2 is FQNNGV in the germline V gene.

The rearrangement links TRBV4-2 to TRBJ2-2; D is possibly TRBD1 or TRBD2 (5 bases each). Germline V gene data show CDR1 as LGHNA and CDR2 as YNFKEQ. Deletions cut 0 bases from V and 7 bases from J, with 12 bases between. This CDR3 has 15 amino acids. DNA of the CDR3: TGTGCCAGCAGCCAAGATGGGGGTGTTGGCGGGGAGCTGTTTTTT. This gives the protein CASSQDGGVGGELFF.

This clonotype has just a few counts. The gene calls are TRBV28 and TRBJ1-2; D not certain. This CDR3 contains 15 residues. The germline CDR1 and CDR2 sequences are MDHEN and SYDVKM. The V and J ends lost 4 bases and 0 bases respectively, with 12 bases between them. In DNA, the CDR3 is TGTGCCAGCAGTTCTCCGGTCACCCCTAACTATGGCTACACCTTC. It codes for CASSSPVTPNYGYTF.

This clonotype appeared many times. V and J are TRBV11-2 and TRBJ2-4, with D possibly being TRBD1 (6 bases). V lost 3 bases to trimming and J lost 7 bases, with 13 bases between them. The CDR3 has 14 amino acids. The germline gives CDR1 SGHAT, CDR2 FQNNGV. CDR3 sequence (DNA): TGTGCCAGCAGCTTTGGACAGTCGGGGAACATTCAGTACTTC. Residues: CASSFGQSGNIQYF.

This clonotype occurred a few times. The rearrangement links TRBV25-1 to TRBJ2-7; D possibly matches TRBD1 or TRBD2 (5 bases each). V was trimmed by 6 bases and J by 6 bases, leaving 12 bases between them. CDR1 and CDR2 (germline): MGHDK, SYGVNS. This CDR3 contains 12 residues. CDR3 sequence reads: CASSPGHGEQYF. The CDR3 DNA follows: TGTGCCAGCAGCCCGGGGCACGGCGAGCAGTACTTC.

The V gene is TRBV6-2 or TRBV6-3, the J gene TRBJ2-4; D possibly corresponds to TRBD1 (6 bases). The germline V and J ends were trimmed by 2 bases and 13 bases, with 15 bases remaining between them. This CDR3 region has 13 residues. Germline V gives CDR1 MNHEY, CDR2 SVGEGT. CDR3 amino acids: CASSYQGSVFQYF. The CDR3 coding sequence is TGTGCCAGCAGTTACCAGGGGTCCGTGTTCCAGTACTTC.

This clonotype was observed at least ten times. The chain carries TRBV14 and TRBJ2-2; D gene unclear. Per germline, CDR1 SGHDN and CDR2 FVKESK. V was cut by 0 bases and J by 1 base, with 3 bases left in between. The CDR3 spans 14 residues. DNA of the CDR3: TGTGCCAGCAGCCAAGATTGGAACACCGGGGAGCTGTTTTTT. Its translation: CASSQDWNTGELFF.

This clonotype was counted ten times or more. The chain combines TRBV6-6 with TRBJ1-4, with D possibly being TRBD1 (5 bases). Trimming left V 2 bases short and J 7 bases short, with 14 bases between. Germline CDR1 MNHNY, CDR2 SVGAGI (reference sequence). CDR3 length: 15 amino acids. CDR3 residues: CASSYGGFGSEKLFF. In DNA form, the CDR3 reads TGTGCCAGCAGTTACGGGGGGTTTGGAAGTGAAAAACTGTTTTTT.

With respect to this clonotype: A much larger clone differs from this one at a single base, so this may be a read error. The V gene is TRBV14, the J gene TRBJ1-2; 7 nucleotides align to TRBD1. Germline CDR1 is SGHDN and CDR2 is FVKESK. This CDR3 has 16 residues. The CDR3 loop reads CVSSQSRTGRNYGYTF. In nucleotides, the CDR3 is TGTGTCAGCAGCCAGTCCCGGACAGGCCGTAACTATGGCTACACCTTC.

The chain combines TRBV7-2 with TRBJ2-4; D might be TRBD1 or TRBD2, each matching 6 bases. With 0 bases removed from V and 9 bases from J, the gap between germline ends came to 12 bases. CDR1 SGHTA and CDR2 FQGNSA come from the germline V gene. CDR3 length equals 14 residues. The CDR3: CASSLALGGGIQYF. CDR3 nucleotide sequence: TGTGCCAGCAGCTTAGCCCTAGGGGGAGGCATTCAGTACTTC.

This clonotype was recorded only once. V usage is TRBV7-2 and J usage is TRBJ2-5; no reliable D call. V lost 4 bases to trimming and J lost 5 bases, with 11 bases between them. This CDR3 region has 13 residues. Germline CDR1 reads SGHTA; CDR2 reads FQGNSA. CDR3 sequence (DNA): TGTGCCAGCAGCTCCCGGAGAATGGAGACCCAGTACTTC. This codes for CASSSRRMETQYF.

The chain recombines TRBV3-1 with TRBJ2-7; 8 positions match TRBD1. Trimming took 5 bases from V and 4 from J; bases not matched to a gene: 4. The CDR3 is 13 amino acids. Germline lookup yields CDR1 LGHDT and CDR2 YNNKEL (reference sequence). The CDR3 reads CASSGQGSYEQYF. In nucleotides, the CDR3 is TGTGCCAGCAGCGGACAGGGCAGTTACGAGCAGTACTTC.

The genes are TRBV10-2 and TRBJ2-1; TRBD2 matches 10 bases. Trimming at V came to 3 bases and at J to 6 bases, leaving 5 bases not matched to a gene. This CDR3 has 15 amino acids. CDR1 is WSHSY and CDR2 is SAAADI in the germline V gene. Here the CDR3 DNA reads TGCGCCAGCAGTGAAGCGGGAGGGATACCCAATGAGCAGTTCTTC. This sequence encodes CASSEAGGIPNEQFF.

This rearrangement joins TRBV7-3 to TRBJ2-3; D may be TRBD2 (7 bases). Trimming took off 8 bases at V and 5 bases at J, with 11 bases between the two ends. The CDR3 has 12 residues. In germline, CDR1 is SGHTA, CDR2 FQGTGA. The CDR3 nucleotides read TGTGCCAGCGCGGGGGCAGAAGATACGCAGTATTTT. This encodes CASAGAEDTQYF.

The chain couples TRBV6-5 to TRBJ2-6; a weak D match, TRBD2 (5 bases). In germline, CDR1 is MNHEY, CDR2 SVGAGI. V shed 5 bases and J shed 0 bases, with 23 bases lying between them. The CDR3 covers 20 residues. CDR3 DNA sequence: TGTGCCAGCAGTGTCCTTTCGACTTGGCGAGGGAGCTCTGGGGCCAACGTCCTGACTTTC. Its translation is CASSVLSTWRGSSGANVLTF.

This clonotype appeared many times. The CDR3 sequence is CATSDQDRRNEQFF. CDR3 nucleotide sequence: TGTGCCACCAGTGATCAAGACAGGAGGAATGAGCAGTTCTTC. The rearrangement links TRBV24-1 to TRBJ2-1; TRBD1 is a possible D gene (6 bases). V was clipped by 3 bases and J by 7 bases, with 12 bases between them. Germline assignment: CDR1 KGHDR and CDR2 SFDVKD. The CDR3 has 14 amino acids.

Within the sample, this clonotype is medium-sized. A read error may account for a junction end that differs from germline. The rearrangement links TRBV2 to TRBJ2-3, with D perhaps assigned TRBD1 or TRBD2 (5 bases each). The CDR3 has 10 residues. Germline V gene data show CDR1 as SNHLY and CDR2 as FYNNEI. Here the CDR3 reads CASGGPSTIF. The DNA for the CDR3 is TGTGCCAGCGGGGGACCTTCTACGATTTTT.

This clonotype was observed a handful of times. This rearrangement joins TRBV12-3 or TRBV12-4 to TRBJ2-3; TRBD2 matches 7 bases. This CDR3 has 14 amino acids. Trimming took 7 bases from V and 1 from J; bases not matched to a gene: 5. The CDR3 region is CASNPSGGTDTQYF. CDR3 in DNA: TGTGCCAGCAACCCCAGCGGGGGCACAGATACGCAGTATTTT.

This clonotype was seen more than once but under ten times. V gene TRBV7-8 combines with J gene TRBJ2-3, with TRBD2 identical over 9 bases. Germline values: CDR1 SGHVS, CDR2 FQNEAQ. The length of the CDR3 is 16 residues. The V gene end was trimmed by 1 base and the J gene end by 2 bases; junction bases not matched to a gene: 4. The CDR3 sequence: CASSLDLAGTTDTQYF. The CDR3, as DNA: TGTGCCAGCAGCTTAGATCTAGCGGGGACCACAGATACGCAGTATTTT.

The table lists this clonotype with a few counts. V gene TRBV3-1 combines with J gene TRBJ1-2, with D perhaps TRBD1 (5 bases). This CDR3 spans 15 amino acids. Between the trimmed V and J ends, which lost 5 bases and 4 bases, there was a span of 17 bases. Germline V gene sequence: CDR1 LGHDT, CDR2 YNNKEL (reference sequence). CDR3 residues: CASSDDGRRGYGYTF. DNA of the CDR3: TGTGCCAGCAGCGATGACGGACGGAGGGGCTATGGCTACACCTTC.

The count of this clonotype is one. This chain links TRBV2 with TRBJ2-3, with no clear D. Germline V CDR1 and CDR2: SNHLY, FYNNEI. V shed 8 bases and J shed 4 bases, with 7 bases lying between them. CDR3 length: 11 residues. The CDR3 protein is CASAGADTQYF. DNA for the CDR3: TGTGCCAGCGCTGGGGCAGATACGCAGTATTTT.

This clonotype was observed a few times. This chain joins TRBV12-3 or TRBV12-4 and TRBJ1-2, with 9 bases aligning to TRBD1. The CDR3 totals 13 residues. After removal of 6 bases from V and 3 bases from J, the junction contained 2 bases not matched to a gene. CDR3 sequence: CASSRTGDYGYTF. The DNA of the CDR3 is TGTGCCAGCAGCAGGACAGGGGACTATGGCTACACCTTC.